One sample yielded the 31 T cell receptor beta chains listed below, sequenced in a study of blood T cell repertoires in COVID-19. The repertoire was sequenced with immunoSEQ multiplex PCR; TCRdb's copy has only in-frame clones and lacks some. The sample lists 90,000 to 100,000 clones; 82% were seen once. Specimen: peripheral blood. The receptor set was obtained from a man aged 80 or over with acute or convalescent COVID-19.

This chain uses TRBV7-9 with TRBJ2-7; D remains ambiguous. Deletions cut 3 bases from V and 0 bases from J, with 6 bases between. The CDR3 length is 13 residues. Germline V gives CDR1 SEHNR, CDR2 FQNEAQ (reference sequence). CDR3 nucleotide sequence: TGTGCCAGCAGCTTCCCGAGCTCCTACGAGCAGTACTTC. Translating gives CASSFPSSYEQYF.

About this clone itself: One junction end disagrees with the germline gene, perhaps due to a read error. This chain uses TRBV7-7 with TRBJ2-5; 9 nucleotides align to TRBD1. The germline V gene encodes CDR1 SSHAT and CDR2 FNYEAQ (reference sequence). CDR3 length: 14 amino acids. The CDR3 DNA is TGTGCCAGCAGTTTAGGGGACAGGGCAGAGACCCAGTACTTC. Amino acid sequence: CASSLGDRAETQYF.

The rearrangement joins TRBV19 to TRBJ2-5; 7 bases agree with TRBD1. CDR3 length: 15 residues. V lost 1 base to trimming and J lost 7 bases; unmatched junction nucleotides: 9. Germline V lookup: CDR1 LNHDA, CDR2 SQIVND (reference sequence). The CDR3 region is CASSIGTGEVTTQYF. CDR3 nucleotide sequence: TGTGCCAGTAGTATAGGGACAGGTGAAGTAACGACCCAGTACTTC. The variable domain in full, completed from reference TRBV19 and TRBJ2-5, reads DGGITQSPKYLFRKEGQNVTLSCEQNLNHDAMYWYRQDPGQGLRLIYYSQIVNDFQKGDIAEGYSVSREKKESFPLTVTSAQKNPTAFYLCASSIGTGEVTTQYFGPGTRLLVL.

The chain has TRBV3-1 (or the pseudogene TRBV3-2) and TRBJ1-1; D remains ambiguous. Germline assignment: CDR1 LGHDT and CDR2 YNNKEL (reference sequence). This CDR3 contains 12 residues. V gave up 2 bases and J gave up 6 bases, with 7 bases separating them. The CDR3 is CASSQFRSEAFF. CDR3 sequence (DNA): TGTGCCAGCAGCCAATTCCGGTCTGAAGCTTTCTTT.

The V and J genes are TRBV28 and TRBJ2-4; 8 nucleotides line up with TRBD2. The J segment lost 1 base and the V segment lost 2 bases, leaving 10 bases of the junction unmatched. Per the germline V gene, CDR1 is MDHEN and CDR2 is SYDVKM. CDR3 length: 18 residues. The CDR3 here is CASSLAGGWGVAKNIQYF. CDR3 DNA sequence: TGTGCCAGCAGTTTAGCGGGAGGATGGGGTGTGGCCAAAAACATTCAGTACTTC.

The chain has TRBV5-1 and TRBJ2-5; TRBD2 aligns across 11 bases. Germline V CDR1 and CDR2: SGHRS, YFSETQ. This CDR3 is built from 14 residues. V gave up 3 bases and J gave up 7 bases; unmatched junction bases: 5. CDR3 region: CASSSGLAAGTQYF. The DNA of the CDR3 is TGCGCCAGCAGCTCGGGACTAGCGGCGGGGACCCAGTACTTC.

This clone was observed a handful of times. This chain links TRBV4-1 with TRBJ2-7, with D tentatively TRBD2 (5 bases). Germline CDR1 and CDR2: MGHRA and YSYEKL. Trimming cost V 4 bases and J 0 bases, with 22 bases left between them. The CDR3 contains 18 residues. The CDR3 here is CASSLNLQVGESSYEQYF. Here the CDR3 DNA reads TGCGCCAGCAGCCTCAACCTCCAGGTCGGGGAGAGCTCCTACGAGCAGTACTTC.

The chain joins TRBV5-4 to TRBJ2-2; D may be TRBD2 (6 bases). The germline V and J ends were trimmed by 6 bases and 5 bases, with 8 bases remaining between them. This CDR3 is 12 amino acids long. Germline V CDR1 and CDR2: SGHNT, YYREEE (reference sequence). This chain's CDR3 is CASTRGTGELFF. The CDR3 coding sequence is TGTGCCAGCACGCGGGGAACCGGGGAGCTGTTTTTT.

The chain is built from TRBV14 and TRBJ1-6; 7 bases are shared with TRBD1. Looked up from germline, CDR1 is SGHDN and CDR2 is FVKESK. CDR3 length: 14 amino acids. V dropped 6 bases and J dropped 10; count of bases not matched to a gene: 9. This CDR3 is CASSQQGFRSPLHF. CDR3 nucleotides: TGTGCCAGCAGTCAACAGGGGTTTAGGTCACCCCTCCACTTT.

This clone has more than one count but fewer than ten. The rearrangement joins TRBV27 to TRBJ2-7; D gene ambiguous. Trimming cost V 2 bases and J 3 bases, with 8 bases left between them. This CDR3 has 13 residues. Germline V lookup: CDR1 MNHEY, CDR2 SMNVEV (reference sequence). The CDR3 sequence is CASSLNGYYEQYF. The CDR3 DNA reads TGTGCCAGCAGTTTAAACGGGTACTACGAGCAGTACTTC.

The chain uses TRBV9 and TRBJ2-1; no clear D gene. This CDR3 contains 15 residues. CDR1 and CDR2 from the germline V gene are SGDLS and YYNGEE. The V end lost 4 bases, the J end lost 5 bases, and 16 bases lay between the germline ends. CDR3 sequence (DNA): TGTGCCAGCAGCACCAAGTCGGCAGGTGACAATGAGCAGTTCTTC. This sequence encodes CASSTKSAGDNEQFF.

Only a few counts were recorded for this clone. The chain carries TRBV5-1 and TRBJ1-2; 8 positions agree with TRBD1. Trimming at V came to 0 bases and at J to 1 base, leaving 8 bases not matched to a gene. This CDR3 contains 17 residues. The germline V gene encodes CDR1 SGHRS and CDR2 YFSETQ. This chain's CDR3 is CASSLGSGGAYNYGYTF. The CDR3 DNA reads TGCGCCAGCAGCTTGGGGTCAGGGGGCGCTTATAACTATGGCTACACCTTC.

The rearrangement uses TRBV28 and TRBJ2-1; TRBD1 matches 7 bases. The CDR3 is 13 residues long. CDR1 is MDHEN and CDR2 is SYDVKM in the germline V gene. The junction had 3 bases not matched to a gene; V was cut back by 6 bases and J by 4 bases. The CDR3 region is CASRGQTYNEQFF. DNA of the CDR3: TGTGCCAGCAGGGGACAGACTTACAATGAGCAGTTCTTC.

The chain recombines TRBV2 with TRBJ1-2; tentatively, D is TRBD1 (6 bases). Germline CDR1 reads SNHLY; CDR2 reads FYNNEI. The CDR3 has 12 residues. V dropped 4 bases and J dropped 6 bases, with 9 bases sitting between them. Here the CDR3 reads CASSVQGNGYTF. The CDR3 bases are TGTGCCAGCAGTGTACAGGGAAATGGCTACACCTTC.

The V gene is TRBV2, the J gene TRBJ2-1; D is perhaps TRBD2 (5 bases). The germline V gene has CDR1 SNHLY and CDR2 FYNNEI. V dropped 6 bases and J dropped 1 base, with 10 bases sitting between them. The CDR3 extends over 14 amino acids. CDR3 sequence reads: CASREPGSYNEQFF. The CDR3 DNA is TGTGCCAGCAGGGAACCGGGATCCTACAATGAGCAGTTCTTC.

The rearrangement uses TRBV9 and TRBJ2-3; TRBD2 is a possible D gene (5 bases). The CDR3 covers 13 residues. Germline values: CDR1 SGDLS, CDR2 YYNGEE. The V and J ends lost 6 bases and 2 bases respectively, with 10 bases between them. The CDR3 DNA sequence: TGTGCCAGCACCGGCGGGTACACAGATACGCAGTATTTT. Protein: CASTGGYTDTQYF.

Only one count was recorded for this clone. The V call is TRBV6-5, the J call TRBJ2-3, with TRBD1 matching 9 bases. The germline V gene encodes CDR1 MNHEY and CDR2 SVGAGI. V shed 4 bases, J shed 2 bases, and the junction held 4 bases outside the gene matches. The CDR3 runs to 15 residues. The CDR3 coding sequence is TGTGCCAGCAGTTGGACAGGGGCCCTCACAGATACGCAGTATTTT. Protein product: CASSWTGALTDTQYF.

Remarks on this clone: Within the sample, other DNA sequences also encode this same CDR3. The chain recombines TRBV5-4 with TRBJ1-6; TRBD1 agrees at 9 bases. This CDR3 comprises 15 residues. Germline V gene sequence: CDR1 SGHNT, CDR2 YYREEE (reference sequence). The ends lost 3 bases at V and 10 bases at J; junction bases unmatched: 8. For the CDR3, the DNA is TGTGCCAGCAGCTCCGGACAGGGGCGGGCCTCACCCCTCCACTTT. It translates to CASSSGQGRASPLHF.

This clone has a single count. J is TRBJ1-5 and V is TRBV28; TRBD1 is a possible D gene (6 bases). Germline CDR1 MDHEN, CDR2 SYDVKM. The V end was cut by 2 bases, the J end by 7 bases, with 15 bases between. The CDR3 consists of 15 residues. CDR3 region: CASSLLHTGSQPQHF. CDR3 bases: TGTGCCAGCAGTTTACTTCATACAGGGTCCCAGCCCCAGCATTTT.

The rearrangement uses TRBV6-5 and TRBJ1-5, with D unresolved. Germline lookup yields CDR1 MNHEY and CDR2 SVGAGI. CDR3 size: 13 residues. The V end was cut by 8 bases, the J end by 3 bases, with 11 bases between. The CDR3, as DNA: TGTGCCAGCCGCCCAGGCACCAATCAGCCCCAGCATTTT. This codes for CASRPGTNQPQHF.

This CDR3 reads CASSLVDRVYGYTF. The CDR3 nucleotides read TGTGCCAGCAGCTTAGTGGACAGGGTCTATGGCTACACCTTC. The chain links TRBV7-9 to TRBJ1-2; TRBD1 aligns across 8 bases. CDR1 and CDR2 from the germline V gene are SEHNR and FQNEAQ (reference sequence). V was clipped by 1 base and J by 4 bases; unmatched bases: 2. CDR3 size: 14 residues.

V and J are TRBV4-3 and TRBJ2-3; 12 positions match TRBD2. V lost 0 bases to trimming and J lost 5 bases; unmatched junction nucleotides: 0. This CDR3 has 15 residues. Per the germline V gene, CDR1 is LGHNA and CDR2 is YSLEER. CDR3 sequence: CASSQEGLAGDTQYF. The CDR3 DNA reads TGCGCCAGCAGCCAAGAGGGACTAGCGGGAGATACGCAGTATTTT.

The chain carries TRBV19 and TRBJ1-5; 8 positions agree with TRBD1. The CDR3 has 16 residues. V gave up 5 bases and J gave up 4 bases; unmatched junction bases: 10. Germline V gene data show CDR1 as LNHDA and CDR2 as SQIVND (reference sequence). CDR3 nucleotide sequence: TGTGCCAGTAGTGAAGGCAGGGGGCGAGGAAATCAGCCCCAGCATTTT. This sequence encodes CASSEGRGRGNQPQHF. The variable domain in full, with the rest retrieved from reference TRBV19 and TRBJ1-5, is DGGITQSPKYLFRKEGQNVTLSCEQNLNHDAMYWYRQDPGQGLRLIYYSQIVNDFQKGDIAEGYSVSREKKESFPLTVTSAQKNPTAFYLCASSEGRGRGNQPQHFGDGTRLSIL.

The CDR3: CASVGGRFKNYGYTF. Here the CDR3 DNA reads TGTGCCAGCGTGGGGGGGCGATTTAAGAACTATGGCTACACCTTC. The genes are TRBV7-8 and TRBJ1-2; maybe TRBD1 (6 bases). Germline assignment: CDR1 SGHVS and CDR2 FQNEAQ. V was cut by 8 bases and J by 2 bases, with 18 bases left in between. The CDR3 extends over 15 amino acids.

The chain couples TRBV4-1 to TRBJ2-1; 16 bases line up with TRBD2. V dropped 0 bases and J dropped 7; count of bases not matched to a gene: 6. In germline, CDR1 is MGHRA, CDR2 YSYEKL. The length of the CDR3 is 18 residues. This chain's CDR3 is CASSQDYGTSGRVNEQFF. CDR3 bases: TGCGCCAGCAGCCAAGATTACGGGACTAGCGGGAGGGTGAATGAGCAGTTCTTC.

The chain employs TRBV5-1 and TRBJ1-2; 9 positions match TRBD1. J gave up 6 bases and V 4 bases, and 13 bases lay outside the gene matches. Germline CDR1 SGHRS, CDR2 YFSETQ. This CDR3 contains 16 residues. Here the CDR3 reads CASSLGQGKVIDGYTF. The CDR3 coding sequence is TGCGCCAGCAGCCTGGGACAGGGAAAAGTGATCGATGGCTACACCTTC. The whole variable domain, filled in from reference TRBV5-1 and TRBJ1-2, reads KAGVTQTPRYLIKTRGQQVTLSCSPISGHRSVSWYQQTPGQGLQFLFEYFSETQRNKGNFPGRFSGRQFSNSRSEMNVSTLELGDSALYLCASSLGQGKVIDGYTFGSGTRLTVV.

This chain uses TRBV7-8 with TRBJ2-5; D unclear. V was clipped by 4 bases and J by 1 base, with 10 bases between them. Germline CDR1 and CDR2: SGHVS and FQNEAQ. CDR3 length equals 14 residues. This chain's CDR3 is CASSSTETQETQYF. The CDR3 DNA reads as TGTGCCAGCAGCTCCACAGAGACCCAAGAGACCCAGTACTTC.

The V call is TRBV18, the J call TRBJ2-1; the D gene is possibly TRBD1 (5 bases). The CDR3 runs 12 residues. Germline loops: CDR1 KGHSH, CDR2 LQKENI. V was trimmed by 3 bases and J by 7 bases, leaving 7 bases between them. CDR3 residues: CASSPQGNEQFF. The CDR3 nucleotides are TGTGCCAGCTCACCCCAGGGAAATGAGCAGTTCTTC.

The genes are TRBV5-6 and TRBJ1-4, with 7 nucleotides matching TRBD1. The V gene's germline CDR1 is SGHDT and CDR2 YYEEEE. V gave up 0 bases and J gave up 5 bases; unmatched junction bases: 1. The CDR3 is 14 residues long. In nucleotides, the CDR3 is TGTGCCAGCAGCTTGGGACAGGGCAATGAAAAACTGTTTTTT. Residues: CASSLGQGNEKLFF.

The chain combines TRBV14 with TRBJ1-2; possibly TRBD1 for D (6 bases). Between the trimmed V and J ends, which lost 5 bases and 8 bases, there was a span of 18 bases. The CDR3 length is 14 residues. From germline, CDR1 is SGHDN and CDR2 FVKESK. CDR3 coding DNA: TGTGCCAGCAGCAAAAACAGGGTCGGCGAAGGCTACACCTTC. Protein product: CASSKNRVGEGYTF.

V and J are TRBV24-1 and TRBJ2-3; 7 bases agree with TRBD1. Losses at the gene ends were 2 bases for V and 4 bases for J; bases not matched to a gene: 5. This CDR3 contains 15 residues. Germline V gives CDR1 KGHDR, CDR2 SFDVKD. The chain's CDR3 is CATSDWTGPADTQYF. DNA of the CDR3: TGTGCCACCAGTGATTGGACAGGTCCCGCAGATACGCAGTATTTT.